The 18 T cell receptor beta chains below were found in one sample sequenced in a study of OX40 agonist ivuxolimab in advanced cancers. The assay was immunoSEQ multiplex PCR, and TCRdb's table has in-frame clones only and misses some. The profile shows 95,000 to 120,000 clones, less than 95% of them singletons. The sample was CD4+ or CD8+ T cells sorted from blood, taken in a trial of the OX40 agonist ivuxolimab. All receptors derive from an adult with an advanced solid tumor such as melanoma, head and neck, liver or kidney cancer.

This chain joins TRBV6-1 and TRBJ1-1; D gene unclear. Germline V gene data show CDR1 as MNHNS and CDR2 as SASEGT. The CDR3 loop spans 15 amino acids. Trimming stripped 6 bases from V and 0 bases from J, with 14 bases between. As DNA, the CDR3 is TGTGCCAGCAGACGACCGATGGTGATGAACACTGAAGCTTTCTTT. As protein: CASRRPMVMNTEAFF.

J is TRBJ2-7 and V is TRBV5-1, with D hard to call. V dropped 0 bases and J dropped 5 bases, with 15 bases sitting between them. CDR3 length: 15 residues. The germline CDR1 and CDR2 sequences are SGHRS and YFSETQ. CDR3 protein: CASSLDIASYDEQYF. The DNA of the CDR3 is TGCGCCAGCAGCTTGGACATAGCATCCTATGACGAGCAGTACTTC.

Notes on this clone: This CDR3 is also generated by other DNA sequences in the sample. V usage is TRBV6-5 and J usage is TRBJ2-5, with D perhaps TRBD1 or TRBD2 (7 bases each). The germline V gene encodes CDR1 MNHEY and CDR2 SVGAGI. Trimming pared 0 bases from V and 5 bases from J, leaving 13 bases between. The CDR3 contains 15 residues. CDR3 nucleotides: TGTGCCAGCAGTTACTCCGGGCAGGGGGGGGAGACCCAGTACTTC. The encoded protein is CASSYSGQGGETQYF.

V is TRBV5-1 and J is TRBJ2-5; 8 bases line up with TRBD1. The trim removed 0 bases at V and 5 bases at J, leaving 6 bases unmatched. CDR1 is SGHRS and CDR2 is YFSETQ in the germline V gene. The CDR3 loop spans 15 amino acids. This CDR3 is CASSLGQGRGETQYF. The CDR3 DNA is TGCGCCAGCAGCTTGGGACAGGGGCGCGGGGAGACCCAGTACTTC. Complete variable domain (other parts from reference TRBV5-1 and TRBJ2-5): KAGVTQTPRYLIKTRGQQVTLSCSPISGHRSVSWYQQTPGQGLQFLFEYFSETQRNKGNFPGRFSGRQFSNSRSEMNVSTLELGDSALYLCASSLGQGRGETQYFGPGTRLLVL.

This chain connects TRBV20-1 to TRBJ2-1; D call uncertain. V shed 6 bases and J shed 3 bases, with 6 bases lying between them. This CDR3 has 11 amino acids. Germline V lookup: CDR1 DFQATT, CDR2 SNEGSKA (reference sequence). CDR3 loop: CSANIYNEQFF. The DNA for the CDR3 is TGCAGTGCGAACATCTACAATGAGCAGTTCTTC.

The chain couples TRBV6-1 to TRBJ2-3; no clear D. Germline CDR1 is MNHNS and CDR2 is SASEGT. The CDR3 consists of 15 residues. V shed 0 bases and J shed 0 bases, with 7 bases lying between them. CDR3 sequence: CASSEALGSTDTQYF. CDR3 nucleotides: TGTGCCAGCAGTGAAGCCCTAGGAAGCACAGATACGCAGTATTTT.

The chain joins TRBV6-1 to TRBJ2-5; TRBD2 matches at 14 bases. This CDR3 comprises 19 residues. Germline CDR1 is MNHNS and CDR2 is SASEGT. V lost 4 bases to trimming and J lost 2 bases; unmatched junction nucleotides: 12. The CDR3 DNA reads as TGTGCCAGCAGTGCATCAAGACTAGCGGGGGGGGTAGTACAAGAGACCCAGTACTTC. It specifies CASSASRLAGGVVQETQYF.

The chain couples TRBV6-1 to TRBJ1-2; 9 positions match TRBD1. Germline loops: CDR1 MNHNS, CDR2 SASEGT. The CDR3 extends over 14 amino acids. Germline trimming cut 6 bases from V and 4 bases from J; bases unmatched to any gene: 6. The DNA for the CDR3 is TGTGCCAGCAGGGTGGGACAGGGCTTCTATGGCTACACCTTC. Protein: CASRVGQGFYGYTF.

This clone was observed a handful of times. This chain connects TRBV19 to TRBJ1-1; D is undetermined. V lost 5 bases to trimming and J lost 1 base, with 20 bases between them. In germline, CDR1 is LNHDA, CDR2 SQIVND (reference sequence). The CDR3 extends over 17 amino acids. The CDR3 loop reads CASSLEPGSLGNTEAFF. In DNA form, the CDR3 reads TGTGCCAGTAGTTTGGAACCGGGGTCCCTCGGGAACACTGAAGCTTTCTTT.

CDR3 DNA: TGTGCCAGCAGCTTAAATTTGGGCAAGAATGAGCAGTTCTTC. This gives the protein CASSLNLGKNEQFF. This chain uses TRBV7-3 with TRBJ2-1; D unclear. This CDR3 comprises 14 residues. Germline CDR1 and CDR2: SGHTA and FQGTGA. V lost 1 base and J 7 bases, leaving 11 bases between the germline ends.

V gene TRBV18 combines with J gene TRBJ1-4; no clear D gene. The V end was cut by 2 bases, the J end by 7 bases, with 5 bases between. This CDR3 region has 12 residues. CDR1 and CDR2 from the germline V gene are KGHSH and LQKENI. The CDR3 spells CASSPASEKLFF. The CDR3 DNA follows: TGTGCCAGCTCACCAGCGAGTGAAAAACTGTTTTTT.

Only one count was recorded for this clone. The V call is TRBV5-6, the J call TRBJ2-1, with 10 positions matching TRBD1. There are 15 residues in the CDR3. The V segment lost 3 bases and the J segment 9 bases; nucleotides outside the gene matches: 9. The germline CDR1 and CDR2 sequences are SGHDT and YYEEEE. This CDR3 is CASSWGTGEGGEQFF. CDR3 DNA: TGTGCCAGCAGCTGGGGGACAGGGGAAGGCGGTGAGCAGTTCTTC.

The chain combines TRBV5-1 with TRBJ2-3; D uncertain. V gave up 7 bases and J gave up 15 bases, with 24 bases separating them. The CDR3 runs to 13 residues. Germline assignment: CDR1 SGHRS and CDR2 YFSETQ. In DNA form, the CDR3 reads TGCGCCAGCCGGTTAGGGTCGTCGGAACCGTTATATTTT. It yields the protein CASRLGSSEPLYF.

The genes are TRBV5-1 and TRBJ1-2; 7 nucleotides match TRBD1. The germline V gene has CDR1 SGHRS and CDR2 YFSETQ. The V segment lost 0 bases and the J segment 0 bases; nucleotides outside the gene matches: 8. The CDR3 is made up of 17 amino acids. The CDR3 nucleotides are TGCGCCAGCAGCTTGGTTGGGACAGCCACCACTAACTATGGCTACACCTTC. Translation: CASSLVGTATTNYGYTF.

This chain links TRBV7-9 with TRBJ1-6; D uncertain. CDR3 length: 15 residues. Between the trimmed V and J ends, which lost 3 bases and 6 bases, there was a span of 12 bases. CDR1 SEHNR and CDR2 FQNEAQ come from the germline V gene (reference sequence). CDR3 amino acids: CASSLSGLGNSPLHF. The DNA of the CDR3 is TGTGCCAGCAGCTTGAGTGGGCTGGGTAATTCACCCCTCCACTTT.

The V call is TRBV5-1, the J call TRBJ1-6; D perhaps matches TRBD1 (5 bases). The CDR3 has 14 residues. Deletions cut 2 bases from V and 7 bases from J, with 10 bases between. CDR1 and CDR2 (germline): SGHRS, YFSETQ. The CDR3 region is CASSFGTDNSPLHF. The CDR3 DNA is TGCGCCAGCAGCTTTGGGACGGACAATTCACCCCTCCACTTT.

The chain couples TRBV5-4 to TRBJ2-1; 11 bases agree with TRBD2. The CDR3 runs to 16 residues. The germline V gene encodes CDR1 SGHNT and CDR2 YYREEE (reference sequence). Unmatched junction bases numbered 6, after V lost 2 bases and J lost 5 bases. In DNA form, the CDR3 reads TGTGCCAGCAGCTTCGAACTAGCGGGGGCCCACAATGAGCAGTTCTTC. This codes for CASSFELAGAHNEQFF.

This clone appeared once. The rearrangement joins TRBV4-2 to TRBJ2-5; the D is unclear. CDR1 is LGHNA, CDR2 YNFKEQ, per germline. The CDR3 is made up of 16 amino acids. The V gene lost 1 base and the J gene lost 1 base, with 13 bases spanning the gap. This CDR3 reads CASSQAAFRSQETQYF. CDR3 DNA sequence: TGTGCCAGCAGCCAAGCGGCGTTCCGGAGCCAAGAGACCCAGTACTTC.